This TCR beta chain was recovered during a study of shared clonotypes between healthy human individuals. Sequencing used immunoSEQ multiplex PCR; TCRdb keeps in-frame clones, though not all of them. This sample has about 490,000 clones, with roughly four fifths found just once. CDR3 length equals 14 residues. V was shortened by 1 base and J by 4 bases, with 11 bases between the two germline ends. In germline, CDR1 is SGDLS, CDR2 YYNGEE. The sample was PBMCs. The chain links TRBV9 to TRBJ2-5, with D tentatively TRBD1 or TRBD2 (5 bases each). This clonotype originated in a woman in her thirties or forties in good health. Some clones in this sample may be carry-over from other donors' samples. This CDR3 reads CASSVNQGVETQYF. The CDR3 nucleotides read TGTGCCAGCAGCGTAAACCAGGGAGTAGAGACCCAGTACTTC.